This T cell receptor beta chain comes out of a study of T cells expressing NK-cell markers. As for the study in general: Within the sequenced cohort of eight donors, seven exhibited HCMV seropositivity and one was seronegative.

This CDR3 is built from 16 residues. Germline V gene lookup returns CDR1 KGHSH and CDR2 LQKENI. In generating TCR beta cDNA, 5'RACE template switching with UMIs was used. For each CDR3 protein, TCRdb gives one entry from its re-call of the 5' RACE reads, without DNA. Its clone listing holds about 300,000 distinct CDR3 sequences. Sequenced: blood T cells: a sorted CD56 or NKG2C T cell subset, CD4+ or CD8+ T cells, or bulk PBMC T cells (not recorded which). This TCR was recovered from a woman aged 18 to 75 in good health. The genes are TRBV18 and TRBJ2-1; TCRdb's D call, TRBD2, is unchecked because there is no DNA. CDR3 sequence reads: CASSPLAGVSGNEQFF.